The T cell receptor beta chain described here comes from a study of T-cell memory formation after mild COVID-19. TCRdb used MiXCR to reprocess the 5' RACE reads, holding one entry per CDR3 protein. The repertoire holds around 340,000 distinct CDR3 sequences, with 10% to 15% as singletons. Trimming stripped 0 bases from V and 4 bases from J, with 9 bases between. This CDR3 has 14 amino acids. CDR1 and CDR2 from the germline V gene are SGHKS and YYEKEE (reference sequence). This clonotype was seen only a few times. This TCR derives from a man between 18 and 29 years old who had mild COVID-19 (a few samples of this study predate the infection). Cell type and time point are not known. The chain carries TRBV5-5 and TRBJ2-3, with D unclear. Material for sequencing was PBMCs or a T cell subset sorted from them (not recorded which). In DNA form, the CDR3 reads TGTGCCAGCAGCTTGGCCCCCCTAGCAGATACGCAGTATTTT. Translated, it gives CASSLAPLADTQYF.